These T cell receptor beta chains were read from a single sample in a study of post-analysis software for immune sequencing data. A single record per CDR3 protein comes from TCRdb applying MiXCR to the PCR reads. The sample yields about 820,000 distinct CDR3 sequences, approximately 53% seen once. Sequencing input: blood. Every receptor here comes from a girl aged 5-17 years with multiple sclerosis. Each CDR3 is given with its conserved first and last residue. The D gene is left open where the match is weak. Size tells how often a clone was seen (once, few, many) or the class of an expanded clone, and some rows leave it out.

V,size,J,D,CDR3,DNA
TRBV7-2,few,TRBJ2-7,TRBD2,CASSPQGGLTYEQYF,TGTGCCAGCAGCCCCCAGGGAGGGCTTACCTACGAGCAGTACTTC
TRBV12-3/TRBV12-4,NA,TRBJ1-2,NA,CASSLLLSVGNYGYTF,TGTGCCAGCAGTTTACTTTTGTCGGTGGGCAACTATGGCTACACCTTC
TRBV29-1,NA,TRBJ1-2,TRBD1,CSALTGGNGYTF,TGCAGCGCCTTGACAGGGGGCAATGGCTACACCTTC
TRBV2,NA,TRBJ2-2,NA,CASRVGLARYTGELFF,TGTGCCAGCAGAGTCGGGCTAGCGAGATACACCGGGGAGCTGTTTTTT
TRBV15,NA,TRBJ1-2,TRBD1,CATSRGEGQGRDYGYTF,TGTGCCACCAGCAGGGGGGAGGGACAGGGACGTGACTATGGCTACACCTTC
TRBV29-1,NA,TRBJ2-5,TRBD1,CSVDRGRSETQYF,TGCAGCGTTGACAGGGGGCGATCTGAGACCCAGTACTTC
TRBV25-1,few,TRBJ2-5,NA,CASSEPGPSTKETQYF,TGTGCCAGCAGTGAACCGGGACCTAGCACGAAGGAGACCCAGTACTTC
TRBV6-5,NA,TRBJ1-2,TRBD1,CASSLQGFDYGYTF,TGTGCCAGCAGCCTACAGGGGTTCGACTATGGCTACACCTTC
TRBV29-1,NA,TRBJ2-5,TRBD1,CSVAGTGYVETQYF,TGCAGCGTCGCCGGGACAGGGTATGTGGAGACCCAGTACTTC
TRBV29-1,NA,TRBJ1-2,TRBD1,CSVEEDRLINYGYTF,TGCAGCGTTGAAGAGGACAGGCTTATAAACTATGGCTACACCTTC
TRBV19,few,TRBJ1-1,NA,CAISHGYTEAFF,TGTGCCATTTCGCATGGTTACACTGAAGCTTTCTTT
TRBV6-6,few,TRBJ2-1,NA,CASSYELEKFF,TGTGCCAGCAGTTACGAACTAGAAAAGTTCTTC
TRBV15,few,TRBJ2-7,NA,CATSRDLETATYEQYF,TGTGCCACCAGCAGAGATCTCGAAACGGCCACCTACGAGCAGTACTTC
TRBV5-5,few,TRBJ2-1,NA,CASSLAYSPNEQFF,TGTGCCAGCAGCTTGGCCTACTCTCCCAATGAGCAGTTCTTC
TRBV20-1,NA,TRBJ2-5,NA,CSARAPTLQYF,TGCAGTGCTAGAGCCCCCACCCTGCAGTACTTC
TRBV29-1,NA,TRBJ2-1,NA,CSVLFKSSYNEQFF,TGCAGCGTCCTGTTCAAGAGCTCCTACAATGAGCAGTTCTTC
TRBV4-1,few,TRBJ1-1,NA,CASRGTLRGTEAFF,TGCGCCAGCAGAGGGACACTCCGGGGCACTGAAGCTTTCTTT
TRBV20-1,NA,TRBJ2-5,NA,CSAPSTGANEQYF,TGCAGTGCCCCATCCACGGGGGCCAATGAGCAGTACTTC
TRBV7-2,NA,TRBJ2-1,TRBD2,CASSLGGRTSGGEFF,TGTGCCAGCAGCTTAGGAGGGCGAACTAGCGGGGGGGAGTTCTTC
TRBV21-1,few,TRBJ1-2,NA,CASSKRPIFFQPYGYTF,TGTGCCAGCAGCAAAAGGCCGATATTTTTCCAACCCTATGGCTACACCTTC
TRBV16,few,TRBJ1-5,NA,CASSQYVHEDLIQPQHF,TGTGCCAGCAGCCAATATGTTCACGAGGACCTCATTCAGCCCCAGCATTTT
TRBV29-1,many,TRBJ2-5,NA,CSVALGETQYF,TGCAGCGTTGCGCTTGGAGAGACCCAGTACTTC
TRBV2,NA,TRBJ2-7,NA,CANRQGHLSYEQYF,TGTGCCAATCGTCAGGGGCACCTCTCCTACGAGCAGTACTTC
TRBV20-1,NA,TRBJ1-5,NA,CSASRGPSNQPQHF,TGCAGTGCTTCCCGGGGCCCCAGCAATCAGCCCCAGCATTTT
TRBV3-1,few,TRBJ2-3,TRBD2,CASSQGGTRGNTQYF,TGTGCCAGCAGCCAAGGGGGGACTAGAGGAAATACGCAGTATTTT
TRBV15,NA,TRBJ2-5,NA,CATSRDYGGGGETQYF,TGTGCCACCAGCAGAGATTATGGCGGGGGCGGAGAGACCCAGTACTTC
TRBV4-1,NA,TRBJ2-2,NA,CASSQPGGGQNTGELFF,TGCGCCAGCAGCCAACCCGGCGGAGGCCAGAACACCGGGGAGCTGTTTTTT
TRBV20-1,NA,TRBJ1-5,NA,CSAAGGLGQPQHF,TGCAGTGCCGCAGGAGGGCTCGGACAGCCCCAGCATTTT
TRBV30,NA,TRBJ2-7,NA,CAWGKQAMAELEQYF,TGTGCCTGGGGCAAACAGGCGATGGCGGAATTGGAGCAGTACTTC